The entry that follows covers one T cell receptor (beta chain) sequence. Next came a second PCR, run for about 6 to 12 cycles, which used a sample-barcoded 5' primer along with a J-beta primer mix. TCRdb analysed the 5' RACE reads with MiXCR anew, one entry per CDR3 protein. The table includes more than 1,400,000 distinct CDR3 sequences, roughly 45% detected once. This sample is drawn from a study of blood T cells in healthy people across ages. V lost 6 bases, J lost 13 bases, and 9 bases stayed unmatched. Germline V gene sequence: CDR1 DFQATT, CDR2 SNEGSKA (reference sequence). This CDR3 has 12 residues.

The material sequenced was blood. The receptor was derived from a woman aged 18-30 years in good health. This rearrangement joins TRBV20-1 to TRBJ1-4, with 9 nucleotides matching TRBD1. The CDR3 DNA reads TGCAGTGCCCTAGGACAGGGGAGGGGACTGTTTTTT. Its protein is CSALGQGRGLFF.